The source of this T cell receptor beta chain is a study of PD-1 blockade in classical Hodgkin lymphoma (dated by TCRdb to 2018 to 2020). Describing the broader study: Nivolumab dosing was 3 mg/kg intravenously every 2 weeks, continuing until either disease progression or unacceptable toxicity. To define a peripheral blood immune signature of response to PD-1 blockade in classical Hodgkin lymphoma, the study combined TCR beta sequencing with CyTOF. General conclusions and limits of the study: Only a single clinical trial cohort was studied, and what caused the repertoire differences, possibly disease activity or prior therapy, remained undefined. Diversity was lower in patients who began nivolumab less than 1 year after ASCT, so these patients were left out of later analyses to avoid confounding by immune reconstitution. Baseline diversity similar to that of newly diagnosed patients was observed in trial patients achieving complete response, whereas significantly lower diversity was observed in partial responders and progressors. By C4D1, a significant rise was seen in CD4+ TCR diversity but not in CD8+ TCR diversity (p=0.0027 vs p=0.16), and the rise was most apparent among complete responders (p=0.02). Baseline TCR diversity was reported to be lower in newly diagnosed patients than in healthy donors and to be lower still in relapsed/refractory patients.

Genomic DNA was extracted with the Qiagen DNeasy kit from unsorted PBMCs and from negatively selected CD4+ and CD8+ fractions. TCR beta CDR3 regions were subjected to amplification by immunoSEQ multiplex PCR with primers that anneal to V and J segments. A synthetic immune receptor repertoire was used to minimize amplification bias, and remaining bias was computationally removed after sequencing. Per the source publication's procedure: Repertoire diversity was quantified as the Shannon entropy index using custom Python scripts. Unsorted, CD4+ and CD8+ repertoires were analyzed separately, except in combined analyses where CD4+ and CD8+ sequences were merged in silico. A clone counted as expanded when the clone's frequency after treatment rose at least 2-fold relative to C1D1, and clones undetected at baseline were given a pseudocount of 0.5. Clones with 0 or 1 copy at C1D1 were classified as singleton clones, and clones with 2 or more copies were classified as non-singleton clones. By matching protein sequences in sorted samples from the same patient, clones expanded in unsorted samples were annotated as CD4+, CD8+ or unknown. Diversity changes from C1D1 to C4D1 were tested in paired samples using Wilcoxon tests. In its TCRdb copy, this immuneACCESS table keeps in-frame sequences only and misses some clones. Where compared with another copy, unresolved V genes explain less than half of these, and the others have no known cause. V and J calls and clone size are as listed in that table; D and trimming were resolved from the DNA. Counted in this sample were about 54,000 clones; approximately 89% of them appeared once. The top ten hold around 9.3% of the sample.

Points on this clone: Its antigen target is currently unknown. Per-nucleotide qualities are absent, and no much larger clonotype sits a single base away.

From the germline V gene, CDR1 is SQVTM and CDR2 is ANQGSEA. Counted from cysteine to phenylalanine, this CDR3 has 14 amino acids. Only the CDR3 region is kept as DNA, spanning 42 bases read in frame from base 1. Relative to germline, V is 6 bases shorter and J is 1 base shorter, with 10 bases between their ends. This sample's time point label indicates: cycle 2 day 1 (C2D1) of nivolumab. Every trial patient had relapsed following autologous stem cell transplantation, and prior brentuximab vedotin exposure was what differed among cohorts A, B and C. A total of over 50 patients with relapsed/refractory classical Hodgkin lymphoma made up the trial cohort, and each patient's best overall response was complete response, partial response or progressive disease. Single-agent nivolumab was administered to trial patients in the multi-cohort phase II CheckMate 205 trial. An independent review committee assessed best overall response by applying the 2007 International Working Group response criteria. Trial PBMCs were obtained immediately prior to nivolumab initiation (C1D1) and on therapy at cycle 2 day 1 and cycle 4 day 1. After peripheral blood was drawn into 8 mL Vacutainer Cell Preparation Tubes, PBMCs were isolated by centrifugation and then cryopreserved.

The sequence joins TRBV29-1 to TRBJ2-6; the D gene is perhaps TRBD1, from 5 matching bases. Here the sequenced sample was peripheral blood mononuclear cells (PBMCs), taken before the second cycle of nivolumab. This receptor was obtained from a human donor with classical Hodgkin lymphoma. The CDR3 in this case is CSVETESGANVLTF. The bases are TGCAGCGTGGAGACAGAATCTGGGGCCAACGTCCTGACTTTC.